The 10 T cell receptor beta chains in this list originate from one sample, sequenced in a study of cytomegalovirus exposure and HLA in healthy donors. Using immunoSEQ multiplex PCR, the repertoire was profiled, and TCRdb retains in-frame clones only, with some absent. The sample yields about 120,000 clones, 75% to 90% seen once. Sample: PBMCs. The source is a young man in good health and CMV-seropositive.

The sample holds a few counts of this clone. This chain uses TRBV6-6 with TRBJ2-2; TRBD2 is a possible D gene (5 bases). This CDR3 comprises 14 residues. V lost 0 bases and J lost 5, with 7 bases in between. Germline CDR1 and CDR2: MNHNY and SVGAGI (reference sequence). The CDR3 is CASSYSPGTGELFF. CDR3 DNA sequence: TGTGCCAGCAGTTACTCACCGGGGACCGGGGAGCTGTTTTTT.

J is TRBJ1-2 and V is TRBV5-6; 7 bases are a match to TRBD1. The germline V gene encodes CDR1 SGHDT and CDR2 YYEEEE. The CDR3 covers 13 residues. V lost 4 bases to trimming and J lost 4 bases; unmatched junction nucleotides: 4. The CDR3 here is CASSPGQSYGYTF. The DNA of the CDR3 is TGTGCCAGCAGCCCGGGACAGTCCTATGGCTACACCTTC.

The chain combines TRBV28 with TRBJ2-1, with 8 bases lining up with TRBD1. The CDR3 sequence is 14 residues long. The trim removed 8 bases at V and 4 bases at J, leaving 7 bases unmatched. CDR1 MDHEN and CDR2 SYDVKM come from the germline V gene. In DNA form, the CDR3 reads TGTGCCAGCCGCCAGGGGGCAGGGTACAATGAGCAGTTCTTC. Its protein is CASRQGAGYNEQFF.

The V call is TRBV2, the J call TRBJ1-1; 7 nucleotides line up with TRBD1. Germline lookup yields CDR1 SNHLY and CDR2 FYNNEI. After removal of 2 bases from V and 1 base from J, the junction contained 22 bases not matched to a gene. The CDR3 runs 21 residues. Here the CDR3 reads CASSEMIPVFGTAFRNTEAFF. The CDR3 coding sequence is TGTGCCAGCAGTGAAATGATTCCCGTATTCGGGACAGCTTTTCGGAACACTGAAGCTTTCTTT.

V gene TRBV2 combines with J gene TRBJ1-2, with 7 bases that match TRBD1. The CDR3 length is 13 residues. After removal of 7 bases from V and 5 bases from J, the junction contained 7 bases not matched to a gene. Looked up from germline, CDR1 is SNHLY and CDR2 is FYNNEI. The CDR3 sequence is CASIATGSYGYTF. CDR3 in DNA: TGTGCCAGCATCGCGACAGGGAGTTATGGCTACACCTTC. Supplemented by reference TRBV2 and TRBJ1-2, the full variable domain reads EPEVTQTPSHQVTQMGQEVILRCVPISNHLYFYWYRQILGQKVEFLVSFYNNEISEKSEIFDDQFSVERPDGSNFTLKIRSTKLEDSAMYFCASIATGSYGYTFGSGTRLTVV.

The chain combines TRBV4-2 with TRBJ1-6; TRBD1 agrees at 9 bases. The V and J ends lost 4 bases and 0 bases, in that order; junction bases with no gene match: 10. This CDR3 is built from 19 residues. The germline V gene has CDR1 LGHNA and CDR2 YNFKEQ. The CDR3 loop reads CASSLRTGAQSSYNSPLHF. The CDR3 DNA reads as TGTGCCAGCAGCCTAAGGACAGGGGCCCAGAGCTCCTATAATTCACCCCTCCACTTT.

CDR3 in amino acids: CSVEDEAVVSSYNEQFF. In DNA, the CDR3 is TGCAGCGTTGAAGATGAGGCAGTAGTGAGCTCCTACAATGAGCAGTTCTTC. The V and J genes are TRBV29-1 and TRBJ2-1; D remains ambiguous. This CDR3 region has 17 residues. The V and J ends lost 0 bases and 0 bases respectively, with 15 bases between them. Germline V gene data show CDR1 as SQVTM and CDR2 as ANQGSEA.

This chain joins TRBV7-9 and TRBJ2-3, with D possibly being TRBD2 (6 bases). The CDR3 extends over 17 amino acids. With 5 bases removed from V and 1 base from J, the gap between germline ends came to 19 bases. Germline loops: CDR1 SEHNR, CDR2 FQNEAQ (reference sequence). CDR3 loop: CASSLPGGSGGTDTQYF. The DNA for the CDR3 is TGTGCCAGCAGCCTCCCCGGGGGTAGCGGCGGCACAGATACGCAGTATTTT.

There are a few counts of this clone. J is TRBJ2-2 and V is TRBV6-4; no reliable D call. Germline V gene lookup returns CDR1 MRHNA and CDR2 SNTAGT. The CDR3 runs 13 residues. V lost 0 bases and J lost 5, with 4 bases in between. The CDR3: CASSDSATGELFF. CDR3 nucleotide sequence: TGTGCCAGCAGTGACTCAGCTACCGGGGAGCTGTTTTTT.

The chain is built from TRBV7-2 and TRBJ1-1; D remains ambiguous. This CDR3 has 17 residues. Germline V gene data show CDR1 as SGHTA and CDR2 as FQGNSA. V was cut by 4 bases and J by 0 bases, with 18 bases left in between. The chain's CDR3 is CASSYNSPLKMNTEAFF. CDR3 nucleotides: TGTGCCAGCAGCTACAACAGCCCACTTAAGATGAACACTGAAGCTTTCTTT. Full variable domain (missing parts from reference TRBV7-2 and TRBJ1-1): GAGVSQSPSNKVTEKGKDVELRCDPISGHTALYWYRQSLGQGLEFLIYFQGNSAPDKSGLPSDRFSAERTGGSVSTLTIQRTQQEDSAVYLCASSYNSPLKMNTEAFFGQGTRLTVV.